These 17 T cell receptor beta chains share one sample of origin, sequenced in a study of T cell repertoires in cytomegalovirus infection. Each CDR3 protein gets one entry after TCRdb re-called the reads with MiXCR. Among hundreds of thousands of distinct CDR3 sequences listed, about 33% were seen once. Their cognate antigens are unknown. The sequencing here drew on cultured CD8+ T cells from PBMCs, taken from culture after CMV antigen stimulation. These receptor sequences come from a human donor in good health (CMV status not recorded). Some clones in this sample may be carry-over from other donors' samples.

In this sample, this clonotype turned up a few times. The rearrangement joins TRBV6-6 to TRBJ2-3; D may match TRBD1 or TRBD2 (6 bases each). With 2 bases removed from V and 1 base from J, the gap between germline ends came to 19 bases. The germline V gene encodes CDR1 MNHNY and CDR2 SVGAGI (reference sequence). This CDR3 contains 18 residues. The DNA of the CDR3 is TGTGCCAGCAGTTACAGGGGGGTCTCTTTCTCCGGCACAGATACGCAGTATTTT. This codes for CASSYRGVSFSGTDTQYF.

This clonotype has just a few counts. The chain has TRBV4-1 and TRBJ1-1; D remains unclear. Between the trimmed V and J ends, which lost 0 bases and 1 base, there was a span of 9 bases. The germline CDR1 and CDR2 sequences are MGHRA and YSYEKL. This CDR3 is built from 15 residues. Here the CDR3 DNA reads TGCGCCAGCAGCCAAGATTATTGGGGGAACACTGAAGCTTTCTTT. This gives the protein CASSQDYWGNTEAFF.

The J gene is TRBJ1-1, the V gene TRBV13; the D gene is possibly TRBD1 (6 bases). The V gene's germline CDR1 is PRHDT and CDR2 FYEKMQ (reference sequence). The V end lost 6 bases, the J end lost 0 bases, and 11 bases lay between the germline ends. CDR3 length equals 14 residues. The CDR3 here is CASRSDSLNTEAFF. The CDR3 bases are TGTGCCAGCAGATCGGACAGTCTGAACACTGAAGCTTTCTTT.

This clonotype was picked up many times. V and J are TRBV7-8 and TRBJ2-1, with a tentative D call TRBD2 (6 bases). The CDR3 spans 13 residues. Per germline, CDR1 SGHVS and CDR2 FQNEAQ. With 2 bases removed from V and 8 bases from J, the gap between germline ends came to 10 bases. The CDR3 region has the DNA TGTGCCAGCAGCTTAAGGACTAACTATGAGCAGTTCTTC. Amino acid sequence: CASSLRTNYEQFF.

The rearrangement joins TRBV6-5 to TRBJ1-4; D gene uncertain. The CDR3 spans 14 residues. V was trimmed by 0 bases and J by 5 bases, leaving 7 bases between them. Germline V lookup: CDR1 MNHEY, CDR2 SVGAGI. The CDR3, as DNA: TGTGCCAGCAGTTACTCCGGGGAAAATGAAAAACTGTTTTTT. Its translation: CASSYSGENEKLFF.

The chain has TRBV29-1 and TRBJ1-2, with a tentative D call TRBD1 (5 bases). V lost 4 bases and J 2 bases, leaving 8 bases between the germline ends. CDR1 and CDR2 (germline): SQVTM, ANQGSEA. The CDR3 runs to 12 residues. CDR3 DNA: TGCAGCGTTGTGGGGGACAACTATGGCTACACCTTC. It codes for CSVVGDNYGYTF.

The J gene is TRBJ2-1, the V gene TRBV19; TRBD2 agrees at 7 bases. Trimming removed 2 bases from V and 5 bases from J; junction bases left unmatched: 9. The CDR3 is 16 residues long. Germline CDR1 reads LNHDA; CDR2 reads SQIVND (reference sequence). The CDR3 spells CASSILRAGPDNEQFF. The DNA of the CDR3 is TGTGCCAGTAGTATACTTCGAGCGGGGCCCGACAATGAGCAGTTCTTC. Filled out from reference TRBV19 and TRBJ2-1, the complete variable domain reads DGGITQSPKYLFRKEGQNVTLSCEQNLNHDAMYWYRQDPGQGLRLIYYSQIVNDFQKGDIAEGYSVSREKKESFPLTVTSAQKNPTAFYLCASSILRAGPDNEQFFGPGTRLTVL.

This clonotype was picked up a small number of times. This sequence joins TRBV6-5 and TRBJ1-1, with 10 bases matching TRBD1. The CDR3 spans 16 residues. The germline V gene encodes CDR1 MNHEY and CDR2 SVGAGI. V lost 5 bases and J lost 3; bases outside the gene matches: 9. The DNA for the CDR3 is TGTGCCAGCAGTACCGGGACAGGGGACAGCGACACTGAAGCTTTCTTT. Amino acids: CASSTGTGDSDTEAFF.

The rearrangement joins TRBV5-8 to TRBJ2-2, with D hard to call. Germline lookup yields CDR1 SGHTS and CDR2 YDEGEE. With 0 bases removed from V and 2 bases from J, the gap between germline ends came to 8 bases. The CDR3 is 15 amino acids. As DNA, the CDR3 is TGTGCCAGCAGCTTGGTCGGCCCTAACACCGGGGAGCTGTTTTTT. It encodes CASSLVGPNTGELFF.

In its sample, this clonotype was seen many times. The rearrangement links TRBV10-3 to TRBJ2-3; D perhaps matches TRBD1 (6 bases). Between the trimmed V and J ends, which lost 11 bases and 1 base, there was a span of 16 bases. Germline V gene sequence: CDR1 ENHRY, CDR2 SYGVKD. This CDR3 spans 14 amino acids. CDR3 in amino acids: CAATPGVGTDTQYF. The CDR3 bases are TGTGCCGCCACTCCAGGGGTTGGCACAGATACGCAGTATTTT.

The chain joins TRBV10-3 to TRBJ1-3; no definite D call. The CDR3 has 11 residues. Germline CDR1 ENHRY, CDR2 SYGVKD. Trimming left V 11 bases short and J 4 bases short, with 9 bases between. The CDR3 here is CAAISGNTIYF. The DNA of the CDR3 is TGTGCCGCTATATCGGGAAACACCATATATTTT.

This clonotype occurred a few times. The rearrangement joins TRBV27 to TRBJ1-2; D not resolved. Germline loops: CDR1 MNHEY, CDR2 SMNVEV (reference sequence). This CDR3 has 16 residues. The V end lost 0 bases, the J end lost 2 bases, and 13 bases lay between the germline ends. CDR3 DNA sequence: TGTGCCAGCAGTTTATCGATCCCGCAAACCAACTATGGCTACACCTTC. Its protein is CASSLSIPQTNYGYTF.

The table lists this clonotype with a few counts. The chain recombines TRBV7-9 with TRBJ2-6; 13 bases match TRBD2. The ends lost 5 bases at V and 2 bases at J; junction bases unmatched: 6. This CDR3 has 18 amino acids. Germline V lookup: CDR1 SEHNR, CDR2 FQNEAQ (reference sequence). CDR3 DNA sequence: TGTGCCAGCAGCACCAGACTAGCGGGGGGCCCTGGGGCCAACGTCCTGACTTTC. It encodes CASSTRLAGGPGANVLTF.

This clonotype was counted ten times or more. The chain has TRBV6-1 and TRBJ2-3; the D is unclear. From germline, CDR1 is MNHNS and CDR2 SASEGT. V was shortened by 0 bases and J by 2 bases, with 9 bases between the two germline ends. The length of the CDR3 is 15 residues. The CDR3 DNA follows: TGTGCCAGCAGTGAAGCGCAATACTCCACAGATACGCAGTATTTT. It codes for CASSEAQYSTDTQYF.

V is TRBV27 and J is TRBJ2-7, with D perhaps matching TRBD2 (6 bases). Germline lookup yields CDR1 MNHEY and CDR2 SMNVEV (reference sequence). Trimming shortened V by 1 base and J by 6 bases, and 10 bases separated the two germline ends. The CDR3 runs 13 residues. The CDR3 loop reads CASSLFQGGEQYF. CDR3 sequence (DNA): TGTGCCAGCAGTTTATTCCAGGGAGGCGAGCAGTACTTC.

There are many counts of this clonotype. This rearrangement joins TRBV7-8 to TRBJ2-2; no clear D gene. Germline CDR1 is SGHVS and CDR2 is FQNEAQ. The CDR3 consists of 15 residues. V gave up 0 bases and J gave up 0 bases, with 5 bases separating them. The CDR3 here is CASSLAIANTGELFF. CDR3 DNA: TGTGCCAGCAGCTTAGCAATCGCGAACACCGGGGAGCTGTTTTTT.

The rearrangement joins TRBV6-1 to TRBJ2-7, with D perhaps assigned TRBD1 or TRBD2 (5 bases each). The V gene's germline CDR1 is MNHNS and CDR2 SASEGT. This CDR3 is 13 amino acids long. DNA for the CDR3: TGTGCGACCCGGGAAGGGGCCTCCTACGAGCAGTACTTC. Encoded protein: CATREGASYEQYF.